This T cell receptor beta chain was profiled in a study of human T cells and chemical hapten exposure. Unfractionated whole blood yielded the extracted total RNA. V lost 5 bases, J lost 3 bases, and 20 bases lay in between. The CDR3 length is 16 residues. Germline lookup yields CDR1 SGHTA and CDR2 FQGNSA. Ten or more counts support this clonotype. TCRdb itself ran the 5' RACE reads through MiXCR, one entry per CDR3 protein. The data show 130,000 or so distinct CDR3 sequences, with about 4.3% seen just once and about 1.3% held by the top ten. This TCR derives from a female donor in good health. J is TRBJ2-7 and V is TRBV7-2; D is unclear. The CDR3 spells CASSGSPSGYDYEQYF. The CDR3 DNA sequence: TGTGCCAGCAGCGGAAGCCCGAGTGGGTACGACTACGAGCAGTACTTC.